The 2 T cell receptor beta chains reported below all come from one sample, sequenced in a study of blood T cell repertoires in COVID-19. Clones were read by immunoSEQ multiplex PCR, and TCRdb kept only the in-frame ones, dropping some. Of under 150,000 clones in the sample, nearly 85% were seen once. Specimen: PBMCs or T cells enriched from blood (not recorded which). These receptors all stem from a man aged 45-60 years in a cohort exposed to, infected with or recovered from COVID-19 (not recorded which).

The chain has TRBV27 and TRBJ1-6; perhaps TRBD1 as D (6 bases). The ends were cut back, 8 bases at V and 0 bases at J, with 11 bases in the middle. Germline V gene data show CDR1 as MNHEY and CDR2 as SMNVEV (reference sequence). The CDR3 runs 15 residues. The CDR3 loop is CASSVGASYNSPLHF. The CDR3 region has the DNA TGTGCCAGCTCCGTGGGGGCCTCCTATAATTCACCCCTCCACTTT.

CDR3 in DNA: TGCGCCAGCAGCTTGGCCGGGACAGTTAACACTGAAGCTTTCTTT. Amino acids: CASSLAGTVNTEAFF. The rearrangement uses TRBV5-1 and TRBJ1-1, with 7 bases that match TRBD1. The CDR3 spans 15 residues. Germline assignment: CDR1 SGHRS and CDR2 YFSETQ. The ends lost 0 bases at V and 2 bases at J; junction bases unmatched: 4.